The entry below describes one TCR beta chain. Germline CDR1 is MRHNA and CDR2 is SNTAGT. V lost 0 bases to trimming and J lost 6 bases; unmatched junction nucleotides: 3. The CDR3 is made up of 14 amino acids. The data were obtained in a study of radiotherapy plus CTLA-4 blockade in lung cancer. Measured with immunoSEQ multiplex PCR; TCRdb has only the in-frame clones, and not every one. The table shows around 53,000 clones, with 86% occurring only once. This chain uses TRBV6-4 with TRBJ1-2; TRBD1 agrees at 8 bases. The TCR sequence derives from a human donor with non-small cell lung cancer that progressed on radiotherapy plus ipilimumab. Some clones in this sample may be carry-over from other donors' samples. This material consisted of peripheral blood, taken from a patient treated with radiotherapy plus ipilimumab. CDR3 coding DNA: TGTGCCAGCAGTGACTCAGGACAGGGAAATGGCTACACCTTC. Translation gives CASSDSGQGNGYTF.